This T cell receptor (beta chain) was recorded in a study of blood T cell repertoires in COVID-19 (dated by TCRdb to 2018 to 2021). The study in broad terms: Samples from collaborators originated in the United States, Italy and Spain and spanned both the acute and convalescent phases of COVID-19. The material from the prospective study consisted of cDNA or gDNA derived from T cells, B-cell-depleted T cells, or PBMCs. The dataset comprised deeply sampled blood TCRbeta repertoires from subjects exposed to, actively infected with, or recovered from COVID-19. The repertoires were released in a freely available public database meant as a resource for research on the immune response to SARS-CoV-2. Samples came from the ongoing ImmuneRACE study (first 160 participants) plus 1,254 subjects from 6 global collaborators. A de-identified subject ID, COVID-19 status, age in years and sex were almost always included in the sample metadata. Where HLA class I and class II types were available, the types were taken from metadata supplied by the sample provider, not from assay-based typing.

Enrolling through a virtual design, the prospective study's participants ranged in age from roughly 18 to 89 years and lived across 24 United States geographic areas. To assign participants to cohorts, the prospective study relied on clinical history that participants themselves reported in a screening survey and a study questionnaire. In the prospective study, mobile phlebotomists collected whole blood, serum and a nasopharyngeal or oropharyngeal swab from each participant. Participants in the prospective study had the option to provide additional blood draws and questionnaires over a roughly 2-month period. Blood samples from the prospective study were shipped frozen or at room temperature prior to DNA extraction. Comments on this clone: What antigen it recognizes has not been identified. No much larger clone exists at a distance of one base, and base qualities are not known.

The immunoSEQ Assay, a bias-controlled multiplex PCR, was used to amplify TCRbeta CDR3 regions from genomic DNA. Per the authors' processing: The number of nucleated cells in each sample was estimated by amplification of reference gene primers within the assay. To quantify the absolute abundance of each unique TCRbeta CDR3 rearrangement, sequence reads were collapsed and filtered. For each sample, productive Simpson clonality was calculated by taking the square root of Simpson's diversity index across productive rearrangements. TCRdb stores this immuneACCESS table with in-frame sequences only. Part of the clones is absent; in the studies checked, under half of the shortfall reflects unresolved V genes, and no reason is known for the rest. V and J calls and clone size are given by that table; D and trimming were obtained from the DNA. The sample data list about 190,000 clones, and roughly 88% of these were observed just once. Jointly, the top ten make up 5% to 7% of the sample.

From the germline V gene, CDR1 is LGHNA and CDR2 is YSLEER. V loses 1 base at its end and J loses 2 bases; junction bases beyond the gene matches: 1. The CDR3, cysteine through phenylalanine, is 15 amino acids long. Only CDR3 DNA is held: 45 bases, read in frame from base 1. The full study reports these points: How much clinical and demographic metadata was included differed by source and by participant, and the metadata was provided uncurated.

The sequence derives from a man in his forties with acute COVID-19. Recombination linked TRBV4-3 to TRBJ1-3, and 8 junction bases match TRBD1. The sequencing sample was made of PBMCs or T cells enriched from blood (not recorded which). The nucleotide sequence is given as TGCGCCAGCAGCCAAGGCAGGGGGCCTGGAAACACCATATATTTT. It translates to CASSQGRGPGNTIYF.